This TCR beta chain was recovered during a study of cytomegalovirus exposure and HLA in healthy donors. As for the study in general: The 120 or so validation repertoires were produced on the same platform as the roughly 700 repertoires of the first cohort. This was reported in a later analysis.

Repertoires were generated with immunoSEQ multiplex PCR, while TCRdb's copy carries only in-frame clones and drops some. Altogether around 140,000 clones are present, nearly 90% being singletons, with the ten largest covering 1% to 1.5%. Concerning this clone itself: Its target is not known.

The CDR3 consists of 14 residues. Germline V CDR1 and CDR2: MNHNY, SVGAGI (reference sequence). The V gene lost 7 bases and the J gene lost 5 bases, with 14 bases spanning the gap. Study-wide results and limits: It was about 150 TCR beta chains that were listed as cytomegalovirus-associated.

The receptor comes from a young woman in good health and CMV-seronegative. The sequenced sample was PBMCs. The rearrangement links TRBV6-6 to TRBJ2-2, with a tentative D call TRBD1 (6 bases). In DNA, the CDR3 is TGTGCCAGCACCCAACAGGGATATACCGGGGAGCTGTTTTTT. Encoded protein: CASTQQGYTGELFF.